This T cell receptor (beta chain) originates from a study of blood T cell repertoires in COVID-19. Study background: Sites across the United States, Italy and Spain contributed samples from acute and convalescent COVID-19. PBMCs, B-cell-depleted T cells, or T cells provided the cDNA or gDNA that made up the material.

Germline V CDR1 and CDR2: SGHVS, FNYEAQ. This CDR3 has 16 residues. The junction had 6 bases not matched to a gene; V was cut back by 1 base and J by 2 bases. The authors' processing: For nucleated cells, counts were estimated from reference gene primer amplification. TCRdb's copy holds only in-frame clones and misses some; the assay was immunoSEQ multiplex PCR. Clonal size and the V and J genes are those of that table, whereas D and trimming came from the DNA. The table lists about 200,000 clones, approximately 80% of them singletons. This receptor was obtained from a woman of 80 years or more with acute or convalescent COVID-19. The genes are TRBV7-6 and TRBJ2-3, with 7 bases lining up with TRBD2. Sequencing input: peripheral blood. CDR3 region: CASSLVGGQYTDTQYF. CDR3 nucleotides: TGTGCCAGCAGCTTAGTGGGAGGGCAATACACAGATACGCAGTATTTT.